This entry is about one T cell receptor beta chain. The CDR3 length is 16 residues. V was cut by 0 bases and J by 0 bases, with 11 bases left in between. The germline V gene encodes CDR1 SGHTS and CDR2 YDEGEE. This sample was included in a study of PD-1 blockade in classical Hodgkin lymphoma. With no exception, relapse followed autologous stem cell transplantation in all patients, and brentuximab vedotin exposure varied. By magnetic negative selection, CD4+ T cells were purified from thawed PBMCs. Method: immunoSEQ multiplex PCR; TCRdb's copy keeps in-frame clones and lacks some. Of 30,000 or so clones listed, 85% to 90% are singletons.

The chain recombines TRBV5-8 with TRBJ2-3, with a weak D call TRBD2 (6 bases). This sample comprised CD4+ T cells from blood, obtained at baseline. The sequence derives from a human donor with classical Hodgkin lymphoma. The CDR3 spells CASSLGVAESTDTQYF. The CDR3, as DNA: TGTGCCAGCAGCTTGGGGGTAGCGGAAAGCACAGATACGCAGTATTTT.